The next 8 T cell receptor beta chains were all read from a single sample in a study of blood T cell repertoires in COVID-19. Data came from immunoSEQ multiplex PCR; TCRdb stores just in-frame clones and leaves some out. The sample consists of roughly 200,000 clones, about nine tenths of them appearing once. The sequencing input was PBMCs or T cells enriched from blood (not recorded which). The receptors derive from a woman aged 40 to 50 with acute COVID-19.

The chain combines TRBV29-1 with TRBJ1-2, with D maybe TRBD1 (5 bases). The germline CDR1 and CDR2 sequences are SQVTM and ANQGSEA. This CDR3 contains 12 residues. V was shortened by 1 base and J by 7 bases, with 10 bases between the two germline ends. For the CDR3, the DNA is TGCAGCGTTGAAGCAGGGTCCGGTGGCTACACCTTC. This gives the protein CSVEAGSGGYTF.

The rearrangement links TRBV2 to TRBJ2-7; 9 bases line up with TRBD1. This CDR3 is built from 15 residues. J lost 5 bases, V lost 5 bases, and 10 bases had no gene match. Germline values: CDR1 SNHLY, CDR2 FYNNEI. The CDR3 sequence: CASSSGQGGPHEQYV. As DNA, the CDR3 is TGTGCCAGCAGTTCGGGACAGGGAGGACCCCACGAGCAGTACGTC.

This clone was seen only once. The chain is built from TRBV19 and TRBJ1-4, with unresolved D. V lost 3 bases and J 0 bases, leaving 5 bases between the germline ends. This CDR3 comprises 14 residues. Looked up from germline, CDR1 is LNHDA and CDR2 is SQIVND (reference sequence). CDR3 protein: CASSITTTNEKLFF. Written as DNA, the CDR3 is TGTGCCAGTAGTATTACAACAACTAATGAAAAACTGTTTTTT.

The table lists this clone with a count of one. This sequence joins TRBV7-8 and TRBJ1-5; D is possibly TRBD1 (6 bases). This CDR3 spans 16 amino acids. The germline V gene has CDR1 SGHVS and CDR2 FQNEAQ. V dropped 0 bases and J dropped 2 bases, with 11 bases sitting between them. This chain's CDR3 is CASSLATGLGNQPQHF. DNA for the CDR3: TGTGCCAGCAGCTTAGCCACAGGGTTGGGCAATCAGCCCCAGCATTTT.

The chain recombines TRBV5-6 with TRBJ1-2; TRBD1 is a possible D gene (6 bases). CDR1 SGHDT and CDR2 YYEEEE come from the germline V gene. V lost 2 bases and J 8 bases, leaving 7 bases between the germline ends. The CDR3 totals 11 residues. The CDR3 sequence: CASSFGGGYTF. Here the CDR3 DNA reads TGTGCCAGCAGCTTTGGGGGCGGCTACACCTTC. Full variable domain (remainder filled in from reference TRBV5-6 and TRBJ1-2): DAGVTQSPTHLIKTRGQQVTLRCSPKSGHDTVSWYQQALGQGPQFIFQYYEEEERQRGNFPDRFSGHQFPNYSSELNVNALLLGDSALYLCASSFGGGYTFGSGTRLTVV.

The chain has TRBV5-1 and TRBJ2-1, with 11 bases that match TRBD2. Germline V gene lookup returns CDR1 SGHRS and CDR2 YFSETQ. Germline trimming cut 4 bases from V and 8 bases from J; bases unmatched to any gene: 8. This CDR3 region has 15 residues. The CDR3 spells CASSHSGGAEYEQFF. CDR3 DNA sequence: TGCGCCAGCAGCCATAGCGGGGGGGCCGAGTATGAGCAGTTCTTC.

This clone was seen a few times. The genes are TRBV15 and TRBJ1-1; the D gene is possibly TRBD1 (5 bases). In germline, CDR1 is LNHNV, CDR2 YYDKDF (reference sequence). Trimming cost V 0 bases and J 8 bases, with 25 bases left between them. This CDR3 has 18 residues. The DNA of the CDR3 is TGTGCCACCAGCAGAGATCAGATGAAGGGGCGGCCCCTGGCCGAAGCTTTCTTT. Translating gives CATSRDQMKGRPLAEAFF.

The rearrangement uses TRBV9 and TRBJ2-2; a weak D match, TRBD2 (6 bases). Trimming removed 0 bases from V and 7 bases from J, with 16 bases in between. Germline V gene sequence: CDR1 SGDLS, CDR2 YYNGEE. The CDR3 sequence is 16 residues long. This CDR3 reads CASSVGGGSLDGELFF. CDR3 nucleotides: TGTGCCAGCAGCGTAGGTGGAGGGTCCTTGGACGGGGAGCTGTTTTTT.